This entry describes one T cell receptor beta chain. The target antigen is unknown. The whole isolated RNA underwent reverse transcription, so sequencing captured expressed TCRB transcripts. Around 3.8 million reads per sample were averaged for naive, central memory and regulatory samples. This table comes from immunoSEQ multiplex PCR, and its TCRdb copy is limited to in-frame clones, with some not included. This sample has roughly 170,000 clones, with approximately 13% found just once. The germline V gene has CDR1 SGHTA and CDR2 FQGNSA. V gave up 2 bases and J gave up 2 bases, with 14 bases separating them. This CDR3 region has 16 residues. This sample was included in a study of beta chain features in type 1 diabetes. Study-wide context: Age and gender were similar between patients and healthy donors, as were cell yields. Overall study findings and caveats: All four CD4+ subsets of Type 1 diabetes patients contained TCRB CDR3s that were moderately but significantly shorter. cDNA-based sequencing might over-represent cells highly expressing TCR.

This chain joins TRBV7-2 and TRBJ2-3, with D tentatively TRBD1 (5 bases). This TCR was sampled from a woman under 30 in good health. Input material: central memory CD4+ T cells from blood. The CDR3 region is CASSLSRQLFTDTQYF. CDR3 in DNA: TGTGCCAGCAGCTTATCCAGACAGCTATTCACAGATACGCAGTATTTT. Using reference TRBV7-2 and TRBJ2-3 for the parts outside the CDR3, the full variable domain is GAGVSQSPSNKVTEKGKDVELRCDPISGHTALYWYRQSLGQGLEFLIYFQGNSAPDKSGLPSDRFSAERTGGSVSTLTIQRTQQEDSAVYLCASSLSRQLFTDTQYFGPGTRLTVL.